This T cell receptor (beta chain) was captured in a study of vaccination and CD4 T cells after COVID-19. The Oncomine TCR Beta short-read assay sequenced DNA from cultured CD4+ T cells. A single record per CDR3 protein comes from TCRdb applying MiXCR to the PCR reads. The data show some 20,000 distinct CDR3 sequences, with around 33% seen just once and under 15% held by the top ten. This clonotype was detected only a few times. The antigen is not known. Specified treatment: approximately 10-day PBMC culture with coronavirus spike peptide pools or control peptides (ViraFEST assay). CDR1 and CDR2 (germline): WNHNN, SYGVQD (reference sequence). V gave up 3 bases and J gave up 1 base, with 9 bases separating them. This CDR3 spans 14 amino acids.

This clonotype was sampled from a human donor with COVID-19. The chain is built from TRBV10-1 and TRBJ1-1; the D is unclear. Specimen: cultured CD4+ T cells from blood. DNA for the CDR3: TGCGCCAGCAGTGACCCGGGCCAGAACACTGAAGCTTTCTTT. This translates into CASSDPGQNTEAFF.